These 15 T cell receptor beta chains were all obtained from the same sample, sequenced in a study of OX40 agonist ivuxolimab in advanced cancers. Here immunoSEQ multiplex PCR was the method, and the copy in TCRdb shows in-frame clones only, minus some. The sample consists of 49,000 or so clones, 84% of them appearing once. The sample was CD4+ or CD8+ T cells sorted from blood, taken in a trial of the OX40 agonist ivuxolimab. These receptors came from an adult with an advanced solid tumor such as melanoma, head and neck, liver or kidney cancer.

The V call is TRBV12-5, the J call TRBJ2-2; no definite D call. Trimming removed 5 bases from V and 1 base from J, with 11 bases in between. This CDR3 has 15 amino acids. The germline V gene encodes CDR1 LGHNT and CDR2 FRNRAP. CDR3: CASGPQAGNTGELFF. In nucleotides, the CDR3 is TGTGCTAGTGGTCCCCAAGCAGGGAACACCGGGGAGCTGTTTTTT.

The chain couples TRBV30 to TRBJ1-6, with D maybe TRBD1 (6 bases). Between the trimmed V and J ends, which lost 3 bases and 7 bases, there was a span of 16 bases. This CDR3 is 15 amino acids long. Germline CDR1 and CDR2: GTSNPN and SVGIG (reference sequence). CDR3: CAWRNPEQGNSPLHF. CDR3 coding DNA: TGTGCCTGGAGAAACCCGGAGCAGGGGAATTCACCCCTCCACTTT.

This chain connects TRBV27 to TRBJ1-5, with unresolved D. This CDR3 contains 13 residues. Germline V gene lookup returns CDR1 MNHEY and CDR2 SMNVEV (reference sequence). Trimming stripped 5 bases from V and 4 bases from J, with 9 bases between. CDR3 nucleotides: TGTGCCAGCAGTCCCACGGGGAATCAGCCCCAGCATTTT. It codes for CASSPTGNQPQHF.

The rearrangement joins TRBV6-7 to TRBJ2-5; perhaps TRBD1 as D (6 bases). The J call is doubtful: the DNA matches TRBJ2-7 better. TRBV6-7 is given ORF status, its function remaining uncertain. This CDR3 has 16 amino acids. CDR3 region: CASSRNPGTPAYEQYF. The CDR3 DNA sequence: TGTGCCAGCAGTCGCAATCCCGGGACACCGGCCTACGAGCAGTACTTC.

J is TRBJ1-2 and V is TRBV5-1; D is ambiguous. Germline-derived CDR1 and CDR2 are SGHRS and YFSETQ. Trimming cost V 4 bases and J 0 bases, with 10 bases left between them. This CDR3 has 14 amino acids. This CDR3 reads CASSTDGTNYGYTF. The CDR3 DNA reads TGCGCCAGCAGCACGGACGGAACTAACTATGGCTACACCTTC.

DNA of the CDR3: TGTGCCAACCGGGCCCCAGCTAACTATGGCTACACCTTC. Protein sequence: CANRAPANYGYTF. The gene calls are TRBV7-7 and TRBJ1-2, with no clear D. From germline, CDR1 is SSHAT and CDR2 FNYEAQ (reference sequence). V dropped 10 bases and J dropped 0 bases, with 12 bases sitting between them. The CDR3 loop spans 13 amino acids. The full variable domain, in which reference TRBV7-7 and TRBJ1-2 provide the parts outside the CDR3, is GAGVSQSPRYKVTKRGQDVTLRCDPISSHATLYWYQQALGQGPEFLTYFNYEAQPDKSGLPSDRFSAERPEGSISTLTIQRTEQRDSAMYRCANRAPANYGYTFGSGTRLTVV.

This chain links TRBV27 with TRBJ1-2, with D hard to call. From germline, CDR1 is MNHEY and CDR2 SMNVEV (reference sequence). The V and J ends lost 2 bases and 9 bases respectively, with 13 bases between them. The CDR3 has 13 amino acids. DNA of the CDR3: TGTGCCAGCAGTTTAACCGGGTGGATGAGCTACACCTTC. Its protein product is CASSLTGWMSYTF.

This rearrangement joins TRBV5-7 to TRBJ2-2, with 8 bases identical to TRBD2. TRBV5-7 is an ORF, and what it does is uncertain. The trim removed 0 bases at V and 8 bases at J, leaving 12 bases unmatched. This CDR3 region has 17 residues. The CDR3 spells CASSLVVLAGGSGELFF. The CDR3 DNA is TGTGCCAGCAGCTTGGTCGTCCTAGCGGGTGGATCTGGGGAGCTGTTTTTT.

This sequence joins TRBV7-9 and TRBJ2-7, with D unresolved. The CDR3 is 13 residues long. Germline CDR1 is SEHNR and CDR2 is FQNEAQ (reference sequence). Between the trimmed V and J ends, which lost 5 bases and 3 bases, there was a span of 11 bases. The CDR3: CASSPTPNYEQYF. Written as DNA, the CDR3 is TGTGCCAGCAGCCCCACCCCCAACTACGAGCAGTACTTC.

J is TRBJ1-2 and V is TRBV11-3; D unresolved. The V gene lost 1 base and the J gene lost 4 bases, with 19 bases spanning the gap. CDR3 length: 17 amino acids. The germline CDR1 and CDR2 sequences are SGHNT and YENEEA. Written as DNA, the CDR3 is TGTGCCAGCAGCTTAGTACGCCCGGTGAGGGATCTCTATGGCTACACCTTC. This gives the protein CASSLVRPVRDLYGYTF.

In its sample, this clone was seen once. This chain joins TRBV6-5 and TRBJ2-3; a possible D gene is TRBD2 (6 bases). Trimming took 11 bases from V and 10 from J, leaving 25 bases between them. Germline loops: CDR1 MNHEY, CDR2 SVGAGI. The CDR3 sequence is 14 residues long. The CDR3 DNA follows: TGTGCCTCGAGGAGGGAGCCGAGGGGATGGGCGCAGTATTTT. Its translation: CASRREPRGWAQYF.

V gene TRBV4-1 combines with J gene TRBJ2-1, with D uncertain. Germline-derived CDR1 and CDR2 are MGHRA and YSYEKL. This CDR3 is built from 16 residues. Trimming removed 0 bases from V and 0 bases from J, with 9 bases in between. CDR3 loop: CASSQDPALSYNEQFF. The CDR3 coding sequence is TGCGCCAGCAGCCAAGATCCAGCGCTCTCCTACAATGAGCAGTTCTTC.

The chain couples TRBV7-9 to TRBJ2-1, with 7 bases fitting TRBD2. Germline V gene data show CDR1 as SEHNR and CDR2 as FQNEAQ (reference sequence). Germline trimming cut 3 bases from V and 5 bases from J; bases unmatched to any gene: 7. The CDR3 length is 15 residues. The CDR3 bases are TGTGCCAGCAGCTTTATAAGCGGGGTAAACAATGAGCAGTTCTTC. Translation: CASSFISGVNNEQFF.

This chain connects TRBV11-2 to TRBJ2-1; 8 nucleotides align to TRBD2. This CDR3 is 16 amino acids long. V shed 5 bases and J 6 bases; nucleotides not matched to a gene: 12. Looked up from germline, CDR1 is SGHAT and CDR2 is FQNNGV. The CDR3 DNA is TGTGCCAGCAGCGCCCGGGAGGGAGGGAGGATCAATGAGCAGTTCTTC. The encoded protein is CASSAREGGRINEQFF.

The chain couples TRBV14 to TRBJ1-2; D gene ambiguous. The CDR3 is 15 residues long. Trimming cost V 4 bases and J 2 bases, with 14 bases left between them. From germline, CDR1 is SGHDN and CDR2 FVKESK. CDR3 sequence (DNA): TGTGCCAGCAGCCCCGAGGTGGGATGGAACTATGGCTACACCTTC. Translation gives CASSPEVGWNYGYTF.